This passage covers 13 T cell receptor beta chains from one sample sequenced in a study of molecular identifiers for immune sequencing clone quantification. TCRdb passed the PCR reads through MiXCR, listing each CDR3 protein once. Of about 500,000 distinct CDR3 sequences in the sample, about 25% are singletons; the top ten hold 0.7% to 0.9%. The sample was naive CD8+ T cells from blood, with Jurkat cell RNA spiked in. As to subset: FACS-sorted CD8+CD4-CCR7+CD45RA+ naive T cells. These receptor sequences come from a human donor in good health. Some libraries in this study had Jurkat cell RNA spiked in.

This clonotype was seen more than once but under ten times. The chain links TRBV5-1 to TRBJ1-2; 8 nucleotides match TRBD1. Germline values: CDR1 SGHRS, CDR2 YFSETQ. The CDR3 has 16 residues. The V and J ends lost 2 bases and 0 bases, in that order; junction bases with no gene match: 6. CDR3: CASSLGQGLANYGYTF. For the CDR3, the DNA is TGCGCCAGCAGCTTAGGACAGGGACTAGCTAACTATGGCTACACCTTC.

This clonotype came up many times. The chain carries TRBV29-1 and TRBJ1-1; tentative D call: TRBD1 (5 bases). The CDR3 totals 12 residues. The germline V and J ends were trimmed by 6 bases and 1 base, with 9 bases remaining between them. Per the germline V gene, CDR1 is SQVTM and CDR2 is ANQGSEA. This CDR3 is CSVEGPNTEAFF. The CDR3 DNA reads as TGCAGCGTGGAGGGGCCGAACACTGAAGCTTTCTTT.

This chain connects TRBV29-1 to TRBJ2-1; 7 bases line up with TRBD2. With V trimmed by 1 base and J by 3 bases, 0 bases remained unmatched. Germline V gives CDR1 SQVTM, CDR2 ANQGSEA. The CDR3 contains 13 residues. The CDR3 reads CSVEGTSYNEQFF. In DNA, the CDR3 is TGCAGCGTTGAAGGGACTAGCTACAATGAGCAGTTCTTC.

In regard to this clonotype: One end of the junction varies from germline; a read error may be responsible. This chain connects TRBV12-3 or TRBV12-4 to TRBJ1-2; no clear D. The CDR3 totals 15 residues. Here the CDR3 reads CASSLERFPIYVYTF. CDR3 DNA: TGTGCCAGCAGTTTAGAGAGGTTTCCGATCTATGTCTACACCTTC.

V and J are TRBV27 and TRBJ1-1; D call uncertain. The CDR3 is 15 amino acids. Germline values: CDR1 MNHEY, CDR2 SMNVEV (reference sequence). V lost 2 bases to trimming and J lost 4 bases, with 14 bases between them. The CDR3: CASSLLSAGSTEAFF. The CDR3 bases are TGTGCCAGCAGTTTACTCTCGGCGGGGAGCACTGAAGCTTTCTTT.

The chain is built from TRBV4-3 and TRBJ2-3; TRBD2 agrees at 13 bases. V lost 3 bases, J lost 6 bases, and 18 bases stayed unmatched. CDR1 and CDR2 from the germline V gene are LGHNA and YSLEER. CDR3 size: 20 residues. This chain's CDR3 is CASSQPPGLAGALTFDTQYF. As DNA, the CDR3 is TGCGCCAGCAGCCAGCCCCCCGGACTAGCGGGGGCCTTAACATTTGATACGCAGTATTTT.

This clonotype was observed a handful of times. Here the CDR3 reads CASSSRGQGAYNEQFF. The CDR3 coding sequence is TGTGCCAGCAGTTCGAGAGGACAGGGGGCCTACAATGAGCAGTTCTTC. The V gene is TRBV6-2 or TRBV6-3, the J gene TRBJ2-1; 10 bases line up with TRBD1. Looked up from germline, CDR1 is MNHEY and CDR2 is SVGEGT. V shed 4 bases and J 2 bases; nucleotides not matched to a gene: 5. This CDR3 contains 16 residues.

This clonotype was counted many times. The V call is TRBV29-1, the J call TRBJ2-3; TRBD2 aligns across 14 bases. Trimming at V came to 6 bases and at J to 0 bases, leaving 5 bases not matched to a gene. CDR3 size: 16 residues. Germline V gives CDR1 SQVTM, CDR2 ANQGSEA. CDR3 nucleotide sequence: TGCAGCGTCGAGGGACTAGCGGGAGTAAGCACAGATACGCAGTATTTT. Residues: CSVEGLAGVSTDTQYF.

This chain connects TRBV30 to TRBJ1-5; D call uncertain. This CDR3 is built from 13 residues. V gave up 2 bases and J gave up 4 bases, with 9 bases separating them. Germline V gene lookup returns CDR1 GTSNPN and CDR2 SVGIG (reference sequence). The CDR3 DNA reads TGTGCCTGGAGTACAGCGCCGAATCAGCCCCAGCATTTT. This gives the protein CAWSTAPNQPQHF.

The V call is TRBV27, the J call TRBJ2-7, with TRBD2 matching over 9 bases. The CDR3 loop spans 16 amino acids. The germline V gene has CDR1 MNHEY and CDR2 SMNVEV (reference sequence). V lost 6 bases and J lost 6; bases outside the gene matches: 15. The DNA for the CDR3 is TGTGCCAGCAGGAGATCGCAGCGGGGGGATCGGCTCGAGCAGTACTTC. It is translated as CASRRSQRGDRLEQYF.

Concerning this clonotype: A read error is the likely source, as a far larger clone sits one nucleotide away. The conserved phenylalanine or tryptophan normally closing the CDR3 is absent here, so this likely arose from a read error. CDR3 sequence reads: CASSSYSNQPQHS. CDR3 DNA sequence: TGTGCCAGCAGTAGCTATAGCAATCAGCCCCAGCATTCT. J is TRBJ1-5 and V is TRBV27; no clear D. This CDR3 comprises 13 residues. Germline V gene sequence: CDR1 MNHEY, CDR2 SMNVEV (reference sequence). V lost 5 bases and J 0 bases, leaving 5 bases between the germline ends.

This chain connects TRBV9 to TRBJ2-7; D is possibly TRBD1 (6 bases). Trimming shortened V by 3 bases and J by 0 bases, and 16 bases separated the two germline ends. In germline, CDR1 is SGDLS, CDR2 YYNGEE. This CDR3 is 16 amino acids long. The CDR3 bases are TGTGCCAGCAGCGCAGGAACGGGACAACTCTCCTACGAGCAGTACTTC. This encodes CASSAGTGQLSYEQYF.

The rearrangement joins TRBV27 to TRBJ2-3; D gene unclear. The CDR3 consists of 13 residues. Per the germline V gene, CDR1 is MNHEY and CDR2 is SMNVEV (reference sequence). Trimming took off 5 bases at V and 4 bases at J, with 10 bases between the two ends. The CDR3, as DNA: TGTGCCAGCAGTCTCACAGCGTCAGATACGCAGTATTTT. Translating it yields CASSLTASDTQYF.